This T cell receptor beta chain was sequenced for a study of PD-L1 blockade in urothelial cancer. In the study overall: Study patients had been treated with 0 to 3 previous chemotherapy regimens. Blood was analyzed 3 weeks (second dose) and 6 weeks after treatment start.

Time point: pretreatment peripheral blood. This CDR3 has 16 amino acids. CDR1 and CDR2 from the germline V gene are SGHVS and FQNEAQ. Trimming took 1 base from V and 0 from J, leaving 10 bases between them. Using immunoSEQ multiplex PCR, the repertoire was profiled, and TCRdb retains in-frame clones only, with some absent. The table lists tens of thousands of clones, around 80% of them singletons. This receptor was taken from a man in his 70s with urothelial cancer. Sequencing was performed on PBMCs, taken around atezolizumab (anti-PD-L1) treatment. The chain is built from TRBV7-8 and TRBJ1-5; the D is unclear. As DNA, the CDR3 is TGTGCCAGCAGCTTAGTTGGAGGTTATAGCAATCAGCCCCAGCATTTT. Protein product: CASSLVGGYSNQPQHF.